The next 2 T cell receptor beta chains were all read from a single sample in a study of tumor-infiltrating lymphocytes in primary liver carcinoma. For each extraction, RNA and DNA were obtained together from around 18-30 mg of unsorted bulk tissue. Production of TCR beta cDNA used approximately 480 ng total RNA together with a constant-region primer. Amplification in three nested multiplex PCR rounds with slightly modified ARM-PCR gave rise to TCR beta libraries. A C-beta reverse primer and TRBV1-TRBV30 forward primers served in each of the first two PCR rounds, at 10 cycles apiece. Via MiXCR, TCRdb re-called the multiplex PCR reads, giving one row per CDR3 protein. The table has about 120,000 distinct CDR3 sequences, approximately 68% seen once. Sequencing used tumor-adjacent normal liver tissue. Receptors were obtained from a woman aged 55-70 years with primary liver carcinoma and hepatitis B virus infection.

Notes on this clonotype: This is likely a read error, given that the CDR3 carries no conserved phenylalanine or tryptophan at its end. V and J are TRBV6-5 and TRBJ2-5, with D hard to call. The CDR3 covers 15 residues. The V gene's germline CDR1 is MNHEY and CDR2 SVGAGI. The ends were cut back, 2 bases at V and 7 bases at J, with 17 bases in the middle. The chain's CDR3 is CASSYIGAGRVTQYL. CDR3 coding DNA: TGTGCCAGCAGTTACATTGGTGCAGGAAGAGTGACCCAGTACCTC.

The rearrangement uses TRBV24-1 and TRBJ1-5; tentatively, D is TRBD1 (5 bases). Per the germline V gene, CDR1 is KGHDR and CDR2 is SFDVKD. This CDR3 has 16 amino acids. V lost 6 bases, J lost 1 base, and 15 bases lay in between. CDR3 amino acids: CATSHAGITSNQPQHF. CDR3 DNA: TGTGCCACCAGTCATGCAGGGATAACAAGCAATCAGCCCCAGCATTTT.